These 21 T cell receptor beta chains were all obtained from the same sample, sequenced in a study of OX40 agonist ivuxolimab in advanced cancers. Library method: the immunoSEQ multiplex PCR assay. Here the immuneACCESS table is served through TCRdb, limited to in-frame sequences with V and J called. Missing clones are a known gap in these copies; in checked studies unresolved V genes cover under half, and the rest lacks a known reason. The sample table contains tens of thousands of clones; only one count was recorded for roughly 91% of them. The leading ten clones occupy around 15% of the sample. This specimen consisted of CD4+ or CD8+ T cells sorted from blood, obtained in a trial of the OX40 agonist ivuxolimab. Source of these receptors: an adult with an advanced solid tumor such as melanoma, head and neck, liver or kidney cancer.

V is TRBV27 and J is TRBJ1-2; the match to TRBD1 covers 7 bases. The V and J ends lost 6 bases and 4 bases, in that order; junction bases with no gene match: 8. The CDR3 extends over 14 amino acids. Germline V lookup: CDR1 MNHEY, CDR2 SMNVEV (reference sequence). The chain's CDR3 is CASSRDSLTYGYTF. As DNA, the CDR3 is TGTGCCAGCAGCCGGGACAGCTTAACCTATGGCTACACCTTC.

J is TRBJ2-7 and V is TRBV5-8, with D possibly TRBD2 on 5 matching bases. Trimming removed 6 bases from V and 2 bases from J, with 15 bases in between. The CDR3 is 14 amino acids. Looked up from germline, CDR1 is SGHTS and CDR2 is YDEGEE. CDR3: CASTRRTGTYEQYF. The CDR3 nucleotides read TGTGCCAGCACCCGTCGGACTGGAACCTACGAGCAGTACTTC.

This sequence joins TRBV28 and TRBJ2-7; a possible D gene is TRBD1 (6 bases). The CDR3 contains 15 residues. The V gene lost 4 bases and the J gene lost 2 bases, with 15 bases spanning the gap. The germline V gene encodes CDR1 MDHEN and CDR2 SYDVKM. CDR3 region: CASSSEGVLTYEQYF. The CDR3 region has the DNA TGTGCCAGCAGTTCCGAGGGGGTGCTAACCTACGAGCAGTACTTC.

The chain links TRBV27 to TRBJ2-1; TRBD1 is a possible D gene (6 bases). Per the germline V gene, CDR1 is MNHEY and CDR2 is SMNVEV (reference sequence). Trimming stripped 10 bases from V and 0 bases from J, with 19 bases between. The CDR3 is made up of 16 amino acids. CDR3 coding DNA: TGTGCCACCTCGCCCAGGGGCCCGAGCTCCTACAATGAGCAGTTCTTC. This gives the protein CATSPRGPSSYNEQFF.

This CDR3 reads CASSQFRDRKYEQYF. In DNA, the CDR3 is TGTGCCAGCAGCCAATTCCGGGACAGAAAATACGAGCAGTACTTC. V gene TRBV7-9 combines with J gene TRBJ2-7, with 7 bases identical to TRBD1. The ends lost 5 bases at V and 4 bases at J; junction bases unmatched: 11. From germline, CDR1 is SEHNR and CDR2 FQNEAQ (reference sequence). The CDR3 is 15 amino acids.

The genes are TRBV27 and TRBJ2-5, with D maybe TRBD2 (5 bases). Trimming shortened V by 6 bases and J by 4 bases, and 18 bases separated the two germline ends. Germline lookup yields CDR1 MNHEY and CDR2 SMNVEV (reference sequence). The CDR3 is 15 amino acids. Here the CDR3 DNA reads TGTGCCAGCAGCCTTAGGGCCCCACGGGGAGAGACCCAGTACTTC. Amino acids: CASSLRAPRGETQYF.

This rearrangement joins TRBV6-1 to TRBJ1-1; 8 nucleotides line up with TRBD1. The CDR3 runs to 17 residues. The germline V gene encodes CDR1 MNHNS and CDR2 SASEGT. The V segment lost 3 bases and the J segment 4 bases; nucleotides outside the gene matches: 13. Here the CDR3 reads CASSERTGQGYSTEAFF. The CDR3 DNA follows: TGTGCCAGCAGTGAGAGAACAGGACAGGGCTATAGCACTGAAGCTTTCTTT.

This clone has a single count. The chain recombines TRBV6-5 with TRBJ2-7; unclear D gene. This CDR3 spans 14 amino acids. CDR1 is MNHEY, CDR2 SVGAGI, per germline. V was trimmed by 2 bases and J by 2 bases, leaving 10 bases between them. The CDR3 sequence: CASSYGQAAYEQYF. Written as DNA, the CDR3 is TGTGCCAGCAGTTACGGGCAGGCGGCCTACGAGCAGTACTTC.

This rearrangement joins TRBV7-2 to TRBJ2-7, with a weak D call TRBD1 (6 bases). CDR3 length: 13 residues. The V and J ends lost 5 bases and 2 bases respectively, with 10 bases between them. CDR1 and CDR2 from the germline V gene are SGHTA and FQGNSA. The CDR3 loop reads CASSLSGAYEQYF. For the CDR3, the DNA is TGTGCCAGCAGCCTCTCAGGGGCCTACGAGCAGTACTTC. The whole variable domain, remainder taken from reference TRBV7-2 and TRBJ2-7, is GAGVSQSPSNKVTEKGKDVELRCDPISGHTALYWYRQSLGQGLEFLIYFQGNSAPDKSGLPSDRFSAERTGGSVSTLTIQRTQQEDSAVYLCASSLSGAYEQYFGPGTRLTVT.

The chain couples TRBV5-1 to TRBJ2-7, with D tentatively TRBD1 (6 bases). V shed 0 bases and J shed 5 bases, with 12 bases lying between them. Germline V gene lookup returns CDR1 SGHRS and CDR2 YFSETQ. The CDR3 extends over 14 amino acids. As DNA, the CDR3 is TGCGCCAGCAGCTTGGCAGGGGCTGTGCACGAGCAGTACTTC. Protein: CASSLAGAVHEQYF. The full variable domain, with the rest looked up from reference TRBV5-1 and TRBJ2-7, is KAGVTQTPRYLIKTRGQQVTLSCSPISGHRSVSWYQQTPGQGLQFLFEYFSETQRNKGNFPGRFSGRQFSNSRSEMNVSTLELGDSALYLCASSLAGAVHEQYFGPGTRLTVT.

This clone was recorded once. The CDR3: CASSHAEMNTEAFF. The CDR3 DNA follows: TGCGCCAGCAGCCACGCAGAGATGAACACTGAAGCTTTCTTT. The chain uses TRBV4-1 and TRBJ1-1; D is unclear. Trimming pared 3 bases from V and 0 bases from J, leaving 8 bases between. Germline V gene lookup returns CDR1 MGHRA and CDR2 YSYEKL. This CDR3 region has 14 residues.

The rearrangement joins TRBV7-8 to TRBJ2-1; 8 nucleotides align to TRBD2. CDR1 and CDR2 (germline): SGHVS, FQNEAQ. V was clipped by 5 bases and J by 10 bases; unmatched bases: 19. The CDR3 length is 17 residues. The CDR3 sequence is CASSIKTGTRDFLEQFF. The CDR3 region has the DNA TGTGCCAGCAGCATAAAGACCGGGACTAGGGATTTTCTGGAGCAGTTCTTC.

The rearrangement uses TRBV27 and TRBJ2-1; 9 bases fit TRBD1. Germline values: CDR1 MNHEY, CDR2 SMNVEV (reference sequence). V was pared by 8 bases and J by 7 bases, with 15 bases of the junction left unmatched. The CDR3 spans 16 residues. The CDR3 DNA is TGTGCCAGCGGACAGGGGTGGGACGGTCTGGAGAATGAGCAGTTCTTC. Residues: CASGQGWDGLENEQFF.

V and J are TRBV7-2 and TRBJ1-6; D is unresolved. This CDR3 comprises 14 residues. V was cut by 5 bases and J by 6 bases, with 11 bases left in between. Germline V lookup: CDR1 SGHTA, CDR2 FQGNSA. CDR3 coding DNA: TGTGCCAGCAGCCCCGGCCAGGCTAATTCACCCCTCCACTTT. This codes for CASSPGQANSPLHF. The whole variable domain, filled in from reference TRBV7-2 and TRBJ1-6, reads GAGVSQSPSNKVTEKGKDVELRCDPISGHTALYWYRQSLGQGLEFLIYFQGNSAPDKSGLPSDRFSAERTGGSVSTLTIQRTQQEDSAVYLCASSPGQANSPLHFGNGTRLTVT.

J is TRBJ1-2 and V is TRBV4-1; D not certain. The CDR3 is 12 residues long. Germline CDR1 reads MGHRA; CDR2 reads YSYEKL. The V end was cut by 3 bases, the J end by 8 bases, with 10 bases between. The CDR3 region has the DNA TGCGCCAGCAGCCAGGACCCTGGCGGCTACACCTTC. It codes for CASSQDPGGYTF.

This chain links TRBV6-5 with TRBJ2-1; D gene unclear. The V and J ends lost 0 bases and 12 bases respectively, with 12 bases between them. This CDR3 has 13 amino acids. CDR1 and CDR2 (germline): MNHEY, SVGAGI. CDR3: CASSYSPANRQFF. The DNA for the CDR3 is TGTGCCAGCAGTTACTCGCCGGCCAATCGGCAGTTCTTC.

The chain combines TRBV19 with TRBJ1-1; D is ambiguous. V lost 3 bases to trimming and J lost 1 base, with 6 bases between them. This CDR3 region has 13 residues. Germline-derived CDR1 and CDR2 are LNHDA and SQIVND (reference sequence). This chain's CDR3 is CASSIAANTEAFF. CDR3 in DNA: TGTGCCAGTAGTATCGCGGCGAACACTGAAGCTTTCTTT.

V is TRBV14 and J is TRBJ2-1, with D possibly TRBD2 on 6 matching bases. The V gene's germline CDR1 is SGHDN and CDR2 FVKESK. The CDR3 consists of 14 residues. V lost 1 base and J 3 bases, leaving 7 bases between the germline ends. The CDR3 nucleotides are TGTGCCAGCAGCCAAGGCGGGGTCTACAATGAGCAGTTCTTC. Residues: CASSQGGVYNEQFF. Full variable domain (outside the CDR3, taken from reference TRBV14 and TRBJ2-1): EAGVTQFPSHSVIEKGQTVTLRCDPISGHDNLYWYRRVMGKEIKFLLHFVKESKQDESGMPNNRFLAERTGGTYSTLKVQPAELEDSGVYFCASSQGGVYNEQFFGPGTRLTVL.

The V call is TRBV29-1, the J call TRBJ1-1, with 10 bases lining up with TRBD1. The CDR3 runs to 16 residues. J lost 1 base, V lost 5 bases, and 10 bases had no gene match. The germline CDR1 and CDR2 sequences are SQVTM and ANQGSEA. The CDR3 is CSVSRDRGHENTEAFF. CDR3 nucleotide sequence: TGCAGCGTTTCCCGAGACAGGGGGCATGAGAACACTGAAGCTTTCTTT.

On this clone itself: This sample includes further DNA sequences coding for the same CDR3. The chain has TRBV5-6 and TRBJ2-7, with D uncertain. Trimming stripped 0 bases from V and 4 bases from J, with 11 bases between. CDR1 is SGHDT, CDR2 YYEEEE, per germline. CDR3 size: 14 residues. In DNA, the CDR3 is TGTGCCAGCAGCTTGGCGGTCTCTCCTTACGAGCAGTACTTC. Its translation is CASSLAVSPYEQYF.

The J gene is TRBJ2-4, the V gene TRBV13; possibly TRBD2 for D (6 bases). Germline V gene sequence: CDR1 PRHDT, CDR2 FYEKMQ (reference sequence). With 2 bases removed from V and 0 bases from J, the gap between germline ends came to 8 bases. The CDR3 totals 15 residues. The DNA for the CDR3 is TGTGCCAGCAGCTTAAAGGGACTAGCCAAAAACATTCAGTACTTC. Amino acid sequence: CASSLKGLAKNIQYF.